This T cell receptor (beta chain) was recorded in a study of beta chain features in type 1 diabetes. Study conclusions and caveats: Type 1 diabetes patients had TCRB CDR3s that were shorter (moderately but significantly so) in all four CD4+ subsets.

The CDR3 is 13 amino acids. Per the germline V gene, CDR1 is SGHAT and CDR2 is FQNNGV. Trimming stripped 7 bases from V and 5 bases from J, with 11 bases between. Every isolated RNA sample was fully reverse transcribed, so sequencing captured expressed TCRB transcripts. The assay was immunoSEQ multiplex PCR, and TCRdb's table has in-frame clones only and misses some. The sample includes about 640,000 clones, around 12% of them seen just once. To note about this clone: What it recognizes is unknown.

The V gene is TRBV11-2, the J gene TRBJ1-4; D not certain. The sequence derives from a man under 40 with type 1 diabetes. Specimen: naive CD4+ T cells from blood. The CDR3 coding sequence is TGTGCCAGCACCTTGACCCCAAATGAAAAACTGTTTTTT. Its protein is CASTLTPNEKLFF.